These 27 T cell receptor beta chains were sequenced from one sample in a study of cytomegalovirus exposure and HLA in healthy donors. Primers: 60 Vbeta forward and 13 Jbeta reverse. Assay: immunoSEQ multiplex PCR; the TCRdb copy retains only in-frame clones and omits some. The ten most abundant clones cover 6.5% of a sample with approximately 190,000 clones. Sequencing was performed on PBMCs. These receptors came from a man younger than 45 in good health and CMV-seronegative.

V is TRBV5-1 and J is TRBJ1-2; TRBD1 is a possible D gene (5 bases). Trimming pared 4 bases from V and 5 bases from J, leaving 12 bases between. The CDR3 consists of 13 residues. Germline CDR1 is SGHRS and CDR2 is YFSETQ. DNA for the CDR3: TGCGCCAGCAGCGTGGGACTGATGTATGGCTACACCTTC. This translates into CASSVGLMYGYTF.

The chain uses TRBV19 and TRBJ2-3, with TRBD2 identical over 10 bases. V was clipped by 10 bases and J by 4 bases; unmatched bases: 5. CDR1 LNHDA and CDR2 SQIVND come from the germline V gene (reference sequence). The length of the CDR3 is 13 residues. The CDR3 bases are TGTGCCACTAGCGGGAGAGGCGCAGATACGCAGTATTTT. Translating it yields CATSGRGADTQYF.

V and J are TRBV6-1 and TRBJ2-3, with a weak D call TRBD1 (6 bases). This CDR3 has 13 amino acids. Germline V lookup: CDR1 MNHNS, CDR2 SASEGT. Trimming took 7 bases from V and 1 from J, leaving 9 bases between them. The CDR3 nucleotides are TGTGCCAGCATAAGACAGGGCACAGATACGCAGTATTTT. Its protein product is CASIRQGTDTQYF.

The J gene is TRBJ2-7, the V gene TRBV6-1; TRBD2 might be the D (6 bases). This CDR3 has 13 amino acids. V dropped 8 bases and J dropped 11 bases, with 22 bases sitting between them. Germline V gene sequence: CDR1 MNHNS, CDR2 SASEGT. The DNA of the CDR3 is TGTGCCAGCGCGAGGGAGGCAGGCGAGAAGAAGTACTTC. Translation gives CASAREAGEKKYF.

The V call is TRBV7-2, the J call TRBJ1-3; D is ambiguous. The CDR3 totals 13 residues. CDR1 and CDR2 (germline): SGHTA, FQGNSA. The V gene lost 5 bases and the J gene lost 0 bases, with 5 bases spanning the gap. This chain's CDR3 is CASSAYSGNTIYF. DNA for the CDR3: TGTGCCAGCAGCGCCTACTCTGGAAACACCATATATTTT.

The chain employs TRBV25-1 and TRBJ2-5, with D possibly being TRBD1 (5 bases). The CDR3 runs 14 residues. V was clipped by 0 bases and J by 2 bases, with 7 bases between them. Looked up from germline, CDR1 is MGHDK and CDR2 is SYGVNS. CDR3 residues: CASSEYGQQETQYF. DNA of the CDR3: TGTGCCAGCAGTGAATATGGACAACAAGAGACCCAGTACTTC.

The chain couples TRBV7-8 to TRBJ2-3, with 7 positions matching TRBD2. CDR3 length: 16 amino acids. Germline V lookup: CDR1 SGHVS, CDR2 FQNEAQ. With V trimmed by 2 bases and J by 4 bases, 9 bases remained unmatched. CDR3 sequence: CASSLRLAEMSDTQYF. In nucleotides, the CDR3 is TGTGCCAGCAGCTTAAGGCTAGCGGAAATGTCAGATACGCAGTATTTT.

The chain joins TRBV7-8 to TRBJ2-5; TRBD1 aligns across 7 bases. The trim removed 2 bases at V and 3 bases at J, leaving 6 bases unmatched. CDR1 and CDR2 (germline): SGHVS, FQNEAQ. The CDR3 has 15 amino acids. The CDR3 DNA is TGTGCCAGCAGCTTATTCTTAGGGGGCGAAGAGACCCAGTACTTC. Translating it yields CASSLFLGGEETQYF.

As regards this clone: Germline and junction disagree at one end, which may indicate a read error. The gene calls are TRBV5-1 and TRBJ1-2; 7 bases are shared with TRBD1. This CDR3 comprises 15 residues. CDR1 and CDR2 from the germline V gene are SGHRS and YFSETQ. This CDR3 is CAGSLVGQELHGYTF. In DNA, the CDR3 is TGCGCCGGCAGCTTGGTCGGACAGGAACTTCATGGCTACACCTTC.

The CDR3: CASSVAGGHLQETQYF. The CDR3 coding sequence is TGTGCCAGCAGCGTAGCTGGCGGACACCTCCAAGAGACCCAGTACTTC. This rearrangement joins TRBV9 to TRBJ2-5; D might be TRBD1 (5 bases). V shed 0 bases and J shed 1 base, with 13 bases lying between them. Looked up from germline, CDR1 is SGDLS and CDR2 is YYNGEE. The CDR3 contains 16 residues. Full variable domain (remainder filled in from reference TRBV9 and TRBJ2-5): DSGVTQTPKHLITATGQRVTLRCSPRSGDLSVYWYQQSLDQGLQFLIQYYNGEERAKGNILERFSAQQFPDLHSELNLSSLELGDSALYFCASSVAGGHLQETQYFGPGTRLLVL.

The chain uses TRBV29-1 and TRBJ1-4; a weak D match, TRBD1 (5 bases). CDR3 length equals 14 residues. Trimming stripped 6 bases from V and 5 bases from J, with 16 bases between. Germline V CDR1 and CDR2: SQVTM, ANQGSEA. CDR3 sequence: CSVYTGAQNEKLFF. The CDR3 DNA reads as TGCAGCGTGTACACAGGAGCTCAAAATGAAAAACTGTTTTTT.

The chain employs TRBV7-9 and TRBJ1-3; D uncertain. The ends were cut back, 0 bases at V and 4 bases at J, with 7 bases in the middle. The germline V gene has CDR1 SEHNR and CDR2 FQNEAQ (reference sequence). The CDR3 loop spans 14 amino acids. CDR3 in amino acids: CASSLARLGNTIYF. CDR3 nucleotides: TGTGCCAGCAGCTTAGCGCGATTAGGAAACACCATATATTTT.

V usage is TRBV15 and J usage is TRBJ2-7; 9 bases agree with TRBD1. The CDR3 has 18 amino acids. CDR1 LNHNV and CDR2 YYDKDF come from the germline V gene (reference sequence). J was trimmed by 0 bases and V by 0 bases; bases with no gene match: 9. As DNA, the CDR3 is TGTGCCACCAGCAGAGATCAGCCTACAGGGGGCCTCTCCTACGAGCAGTACTTC. Protein: CATSRDQPTGGLSYEQYF.

The chain recombines TRBV15 with TRBJ1-4; 7 positions agree with TRBD1. V was pared by 1 base and J by 8 bases, with 4 bases of the junction left unmatched. This CDR3 has 14 amino acids. Germline V gene data show CDR1 as LNHNV and CDR2 as YYDKDF (reference sequence). The chain's CDR3 is CATSRGDRDEKLFF. The CDR3 DNA sequence: TGTGCCACCAGCAGAGGCGACAGGGACGAAAAACTGTTTTTT.

In DNA, the CDR3 is TGTGCCAGCAGCACCTCGCAGGGGGCAAATTCACCCCTCCACTTT. Amino acids: CASSTSQGANSPLHF. V is TRBV6-1 and J is TRBJ1-6; 8 bases agree with TRBD1. J lost 7 bases, V lost 6 bases, and 8 bases had no gene match. This CDR3 has 15 amino acids. Germline-derived CDR1 and CDR2 are MNHNS and SASEGT.

The genes are TRBV6-1 and TRBJ2-7; 16 nucleotides align to TRBD2. CDR3 length: 15 residues. Per germline, CDR1 MNHNS and CDR2 SASEGT. V lost 5 bases to trimming and J lost 7 bases; unmatched junction nucleotides: 5. This CDR3 is CASSTGTSGRGEQYF. In DNA form, the CDR3 reads TGTGCCAGCAGTACCGGGACTAGCGGGAGGGGTGAGCAGTACTTC.

The V and J genes are TRBV4-1 and TRBJ2-5, with 7 bases aligning to TRBD2. CDR3 length: 17 residues. J lost 1 base, V lost 1 base, and 9 bases had no gene match. Germline CDR1 is MGHRA and CDR2 is YSYEKL. The CDR3 DNA follows: TGCGCCAGCAGCCAAGTTCGGGGAGCGGGAAGCCAAGAGACCCAGTACTTC. It translates to CASSQVRGAGSQETQYF.

The chain carries TRBV6-5 and TRBJ2-7, with D hard to call. This CDR3 has 14 amino acids. Germline V gives CDR1 MNHEY, CDR2 SVGAGI. V lost 0 bases to trimming and J lost 6 bases, with 12 bases between them. CDR3 bases: TGTGCCAGCAGTTACTCCGCCCAAACTCCCGAGCAGTACTTC. Its translation is CASSYSAQTPEQYF.

This rearrangement joins TRBV18 to TRBJ2-5; weak D call: TRBD2 (6 bases). V dropped 6 bases and J dropped 0 bases, with 8 bases sitting between them. CDR1 is KGHSH, CDR2 LQKENI, per germline. This CDR3 region has 13 residues. This chain's CDR3 is CASSGGNQETQYF. CDR3 sequence (DNA): TGTGCCAGCTCCGGGGGTAACCAAGAGACCCAGTACTTC.

This chain connects TRBV13 to TRBJ2-7, with 12 bases lining up with TRBD2. This CDR3 contains 16 residues. V lost 5 bases, J lost 1 base, and 6 bases stayed unmatched. Germline-derived CDR1 and CDR2 are PRHDT and FYEKMQ (reference sequence). Here the CDR3 DNA reads TGTGCCAGCAGCGGGCTAGCGGGAGGGCCATCCTACGAGCAGTACTTC. Its translation is CASSGLAGGPSYEQYF.

The chain uses TRBV5-1 and TRBJ1-3, with TRBD1 identical over 9 bases. This CDR3 has 13 residues. Germline CDR1 reads SGHRS; CDR2 reads YFSETQ. With 0 bases clipped from V and 8 bases from J, the junction kept 0 bases outside the gene matches. CDR3: CASSLGQGDTIYF. DNA of the CDR3: TGCGCCAGCAGCTTGGGACAGGGGGACACCATATATTTT.

This chain connects TRBV5-5 to TRBJ1-4; weak D call: TRBD1 (5 bases). V dropped 6 bases and J dropped 8 bases, with 17 bases sitting between them. Germline CDR1 is SGHKS and CDR2 is YYEKEE (reference sequence). The CDR3 spans 14 residues. The CDR3 DNA reads TGTGCCAGCACCCTGGGGCAGGGTGGGGAAAAACTGTTTTTT. Amino acids: CASTLGQGGEKLFF.

The rearrangement uses TRBV12-5 and TRBJ1-1, with TRBD1 matching over 8 bases. This CDR3 is built from 17 residues. Germline V lookup: CDR1 LGHNT, CDR2 FRNRAP. J was trimmed by 6 bases and V by 4 bases; bases with no gene match: 16. DNA of the CDR3: TGTGCTAGTGGTTGGACCCTACAGGGGGATCTGGGGGCTGAAGCTTTCTTT. Residues: CASGWTLQGDLGAEAFF.

The chain uses TRBV30 and TRBJ2-5; 9 bases match TRBD2. Trimming cost V 4 bases and J 11 bases; bases outside gene matches: 8. The V gene's germline CDR1 is GTSNPN and CDR2 SVGIG (reference sequence). CDR3 length equals 12 residues. The chain's CDR3 is CAWKAGGPAQYF. CDR3 DNA sequence: TGTGCCTGGAAGGCGGGGGGGCCAGCGCAGTACTTC.

Turning to this clone: The junction shows a germline mismatch at one end, possibly a read error. The chain recombines TRBV7-9 with TRBJ2-3, with 10 bases identical to TRBD2. CDR1 and CDR2 from the germline V gene are SEHNR and FQNEAQ (reference sequence). The CDR3 runs to 16 residues. CDR3 nucleotide sequence: TGTGCCAGCAGCCTAGCGCTAGCGGGAGCCCTAGATACGCAGTATTTT. The encoded protein is CASSLALAGALDTQYF.

The chain recombines TRBV28 with TRBJ1-3; unclear D gene. The CDR3 has 11 amino acids. Germline-derived CDR1 and CDR2 are MDHEN and SYDVKM. Trimming cost V 3 bases and J 7 bases, with 4 bases left between them. The DNA of the CDR3 is TGTGCCAGCAGTTTGAGTAACACCATATATTTT. Amino acid sequence: CASSLSNTIYF.

For the CDR3, the DNA is TGTGCCAGTAGTGCGAGCCTCTCCTACGAGCAGTACTTC. It codes for CASSASLSYEQYF. V is TRBV19 and J is TRBJ2-7; D is uncertain. The CDR3 is 13 residues long. CDR1 is LNHDA and CDR2 is SQIVND in the germline V gene (reference sequence). Trimming shortened V by 5 bases and J by 0 bases, and 8 bases separated the two germline ends.